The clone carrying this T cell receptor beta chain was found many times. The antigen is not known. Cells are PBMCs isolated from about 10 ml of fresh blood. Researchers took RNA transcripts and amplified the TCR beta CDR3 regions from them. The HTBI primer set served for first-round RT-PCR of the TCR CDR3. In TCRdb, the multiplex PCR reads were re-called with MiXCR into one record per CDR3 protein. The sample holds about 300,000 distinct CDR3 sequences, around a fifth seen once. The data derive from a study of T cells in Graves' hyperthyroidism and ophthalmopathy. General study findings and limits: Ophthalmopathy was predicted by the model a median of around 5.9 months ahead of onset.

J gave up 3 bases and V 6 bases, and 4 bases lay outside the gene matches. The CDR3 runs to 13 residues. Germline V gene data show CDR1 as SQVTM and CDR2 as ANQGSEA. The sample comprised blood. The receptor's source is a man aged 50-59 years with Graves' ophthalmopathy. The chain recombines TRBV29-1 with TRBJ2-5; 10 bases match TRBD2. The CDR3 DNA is TGCAGCGTCTACGGACTAGCGGAAGAGACCCAGTACTTC. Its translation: CSVYGLAEETQYF.